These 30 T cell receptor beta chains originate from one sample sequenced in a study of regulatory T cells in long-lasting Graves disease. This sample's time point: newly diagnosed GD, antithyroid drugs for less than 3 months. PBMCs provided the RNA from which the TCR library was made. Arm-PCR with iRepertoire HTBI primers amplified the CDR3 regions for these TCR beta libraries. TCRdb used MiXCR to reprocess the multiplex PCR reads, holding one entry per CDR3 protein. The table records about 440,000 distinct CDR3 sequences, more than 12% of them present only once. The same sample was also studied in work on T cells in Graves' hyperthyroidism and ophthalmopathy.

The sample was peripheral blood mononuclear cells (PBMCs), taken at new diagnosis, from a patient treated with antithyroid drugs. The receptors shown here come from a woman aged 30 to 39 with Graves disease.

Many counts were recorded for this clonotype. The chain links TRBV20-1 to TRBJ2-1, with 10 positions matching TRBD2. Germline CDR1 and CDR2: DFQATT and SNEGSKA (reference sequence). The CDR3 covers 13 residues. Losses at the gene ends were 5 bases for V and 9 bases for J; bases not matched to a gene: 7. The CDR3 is CSASLAGAGEQFF. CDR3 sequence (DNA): TGCAGTGCTTCTCTAGCGGGAGCTGGTGAGCAGTTCTTC.

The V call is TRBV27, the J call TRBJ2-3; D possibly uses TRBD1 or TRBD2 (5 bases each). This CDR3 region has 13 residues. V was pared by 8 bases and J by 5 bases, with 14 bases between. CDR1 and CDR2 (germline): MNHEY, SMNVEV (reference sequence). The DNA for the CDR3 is TGTGCCAGCCTCGGGGCCTTGGGAGATACGCAGTATTTT. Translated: CASLGALGDTQYF.

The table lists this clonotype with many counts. CDR3 nucleotides: TGTGCCAGAGGGGGTCAGGGGGCTATGAATGAGCAGTTCTTC. It encodes CARGGQGAMNEQFF. The rearrangement uses TRBV2 and TRBJ2-1; TRBD1 agrees at 8 bases. The CDR3 totals 14 residues. Germline V lookup: CDR1 SNHLY, CDR2 FYNNEI. Trimming cost V 9 bases and J 7 bases; bases outside gene matches: 11.

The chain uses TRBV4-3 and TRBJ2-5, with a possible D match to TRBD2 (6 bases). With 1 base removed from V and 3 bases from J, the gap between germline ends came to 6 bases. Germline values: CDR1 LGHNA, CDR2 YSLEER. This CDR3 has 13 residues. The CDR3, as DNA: TGCGCCAGCAGCCAAGCGGGAGAAGAGACCCAGTACTTC. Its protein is CASSQAGEETQYF.

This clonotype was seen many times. CDR3: CASSEASGSYNEQFF. The CDR3 bases are TGTGCCAGCAGTGAGGCTAGCGGGAGCTACAATGAGCAGTTCTTC. The chain combines TRBV2 with TRBJ2-1, with 10 bases fitting TRBD2. Germline lookup yields CDR1 SNHLY and CDR2 FYNNEI. This CDR3 is built from 15 residues. The V gene end was trimmed by 3 bases and the J gene end by 3 bases; junction bases not matched to a gene: 2.

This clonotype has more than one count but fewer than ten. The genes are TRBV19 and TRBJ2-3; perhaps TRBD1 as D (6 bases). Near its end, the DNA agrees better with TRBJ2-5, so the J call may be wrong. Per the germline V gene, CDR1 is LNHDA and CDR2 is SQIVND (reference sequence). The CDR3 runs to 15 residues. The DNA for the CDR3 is TGTGCCAGTAGTATAGCGGCAGGGGCGCGGGAGACCCAGTACTTC. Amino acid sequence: CASSIAAGARETQYF.

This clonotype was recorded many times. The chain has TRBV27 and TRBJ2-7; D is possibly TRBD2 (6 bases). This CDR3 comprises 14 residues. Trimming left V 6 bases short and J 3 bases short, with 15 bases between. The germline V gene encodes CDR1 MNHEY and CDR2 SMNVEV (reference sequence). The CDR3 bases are TGTGCCAGCAGGGCGGGGACTTTGGGCTACGAGCAGTACTTC. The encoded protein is CASRAGTLGYEQYF.

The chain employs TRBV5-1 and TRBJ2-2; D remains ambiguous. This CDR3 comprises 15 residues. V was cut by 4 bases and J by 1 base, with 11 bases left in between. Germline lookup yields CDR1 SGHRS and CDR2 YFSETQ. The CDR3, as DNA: TGCGCCAGCAGCCTCCAGATTGAGAACACCGGGGAGCTGTTTTTT. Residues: CASSLQIENTGELFF.

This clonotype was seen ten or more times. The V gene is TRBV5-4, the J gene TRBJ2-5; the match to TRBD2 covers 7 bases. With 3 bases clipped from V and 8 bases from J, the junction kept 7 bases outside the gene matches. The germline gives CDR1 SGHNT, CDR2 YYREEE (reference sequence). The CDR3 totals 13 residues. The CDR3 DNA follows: TGTGCCAGCAGCTCCCTAGCGGACGAAACCCAGTACTTC. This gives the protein CASSSLADETQYF. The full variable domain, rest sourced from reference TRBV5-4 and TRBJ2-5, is ETGVTQSPTHLIKTRGQQVTLRCSSQSGHNTVSWYQQALGQGPQFIFQYYREEENGRGNFPPRFSGLQFPNYSSELNVNALELDDSALYLCASSSLADETQYFGPGTRLLVL.

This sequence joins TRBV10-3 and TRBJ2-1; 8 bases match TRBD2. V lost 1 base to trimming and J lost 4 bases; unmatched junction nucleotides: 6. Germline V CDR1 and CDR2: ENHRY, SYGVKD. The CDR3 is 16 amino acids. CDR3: CAISEYAGLEYNEQFF. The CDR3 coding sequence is TGTGCCATCAGTGAGTATGCGGGACTAGAGTACAATGAGCAGTTCTTC.

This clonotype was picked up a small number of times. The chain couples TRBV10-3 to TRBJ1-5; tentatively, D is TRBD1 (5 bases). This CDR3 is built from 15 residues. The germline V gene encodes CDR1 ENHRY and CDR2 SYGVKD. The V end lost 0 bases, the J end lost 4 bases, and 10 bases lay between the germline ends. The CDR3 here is CAISESSAGNQPQHF. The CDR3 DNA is TGTGCCATCAGTGAGTCATCGGCAGGGAATCAGCCCCAGCATTTT.

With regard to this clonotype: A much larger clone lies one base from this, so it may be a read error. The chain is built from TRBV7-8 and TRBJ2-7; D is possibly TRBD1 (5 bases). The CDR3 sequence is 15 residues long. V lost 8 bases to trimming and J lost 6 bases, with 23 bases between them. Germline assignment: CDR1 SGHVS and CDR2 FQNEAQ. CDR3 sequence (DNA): TGTGCCAGCGGCTCATACACAGGTAAACGTGGCGAGCAGTACTTC. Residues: CASGSYTGKRGEQYF.

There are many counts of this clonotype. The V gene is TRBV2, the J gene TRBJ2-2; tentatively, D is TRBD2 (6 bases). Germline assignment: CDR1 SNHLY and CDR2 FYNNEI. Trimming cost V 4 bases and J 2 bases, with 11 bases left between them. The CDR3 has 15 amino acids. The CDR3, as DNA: TGTGCCAGCAGTGCAAACGGGGGTAACACCGGGGAGCTGTTTTTT. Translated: CASSANGGNTGELFF. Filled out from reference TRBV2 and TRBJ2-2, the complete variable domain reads EPEVTQTPSHQVTQMGQEVILRCVPISNHLYFYWYRQILGQKVEFLVSFYNNEISEKSEIFDDQFSVERPDGSNFTLKIRSTKLEDSAMYFCASSANGGNTGELFFGEGSRLTVL.

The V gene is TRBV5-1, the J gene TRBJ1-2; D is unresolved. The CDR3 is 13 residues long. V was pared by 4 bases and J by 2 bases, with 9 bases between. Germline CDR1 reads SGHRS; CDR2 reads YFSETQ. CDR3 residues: CASSTGQNYGYTF. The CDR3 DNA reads TGCGCCAGCAGCACGGGCCAGAACTATGGCTACACCTTC.

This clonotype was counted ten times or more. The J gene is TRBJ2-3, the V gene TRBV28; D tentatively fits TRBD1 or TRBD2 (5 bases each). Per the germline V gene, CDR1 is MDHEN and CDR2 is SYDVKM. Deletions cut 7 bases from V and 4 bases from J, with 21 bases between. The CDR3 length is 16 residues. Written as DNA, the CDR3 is TGTGCCAGCACCACCCTTAAGGGGAGAGGACCAGATACGCAGTATTTT. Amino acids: CASTTLKGRGPDTQYF.

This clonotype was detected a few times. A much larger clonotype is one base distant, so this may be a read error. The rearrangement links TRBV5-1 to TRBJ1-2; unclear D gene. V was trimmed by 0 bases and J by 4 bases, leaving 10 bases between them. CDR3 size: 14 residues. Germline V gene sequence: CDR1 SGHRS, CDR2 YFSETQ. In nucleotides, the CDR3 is TGCGCCAGCAGCTTGGGGACGGACGCCTATGGCTACACCTTC. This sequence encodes CASSLGTDAYGYTF.

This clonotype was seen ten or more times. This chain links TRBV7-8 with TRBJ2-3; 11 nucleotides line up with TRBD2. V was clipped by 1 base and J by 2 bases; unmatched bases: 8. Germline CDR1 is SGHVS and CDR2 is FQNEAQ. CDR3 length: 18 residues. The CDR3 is CASSLVPGLAVLTDTQYF. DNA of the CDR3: TGTGCCAGCAGCTTAGTGCCGGGACTAGCGGTCCTCACAGATACGCAGTATTTT.

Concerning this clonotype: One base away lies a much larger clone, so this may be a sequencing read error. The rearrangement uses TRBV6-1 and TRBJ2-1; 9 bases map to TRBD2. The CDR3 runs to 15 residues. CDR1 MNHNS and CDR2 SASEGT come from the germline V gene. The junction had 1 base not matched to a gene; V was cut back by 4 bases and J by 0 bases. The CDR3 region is CASSVLAGSYNEQFF. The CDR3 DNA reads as TGTGCCAGCAGTGTACTAGCGGGCTCCTACAATGAGCAGTTCTTC.

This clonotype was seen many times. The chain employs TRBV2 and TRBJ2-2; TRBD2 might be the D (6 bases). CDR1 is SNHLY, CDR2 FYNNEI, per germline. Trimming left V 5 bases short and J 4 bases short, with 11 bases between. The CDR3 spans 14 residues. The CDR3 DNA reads TGTGCCAGCAGTCCGGAGGGTAGCACCGGGGAGCTGTTTTTT. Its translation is CASSPEGSTGELFF.

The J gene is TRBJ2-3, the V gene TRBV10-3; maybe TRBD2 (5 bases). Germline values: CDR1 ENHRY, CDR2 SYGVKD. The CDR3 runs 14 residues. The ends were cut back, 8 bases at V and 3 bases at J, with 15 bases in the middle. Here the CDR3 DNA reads TGTGCCATCTCGGCCGGGGAGAGAACAGATACGCAGTATTTT. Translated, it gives CAISAGERTDTQYF.

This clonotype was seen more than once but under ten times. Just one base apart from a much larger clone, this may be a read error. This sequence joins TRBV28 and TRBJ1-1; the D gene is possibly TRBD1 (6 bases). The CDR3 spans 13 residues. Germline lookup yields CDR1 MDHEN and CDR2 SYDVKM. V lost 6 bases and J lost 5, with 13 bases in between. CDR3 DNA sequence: TGTGCCAGCAGCGCTACAGGGCGGACTGAAGCTTTCTTT. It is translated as CASSATGRTEAFF.

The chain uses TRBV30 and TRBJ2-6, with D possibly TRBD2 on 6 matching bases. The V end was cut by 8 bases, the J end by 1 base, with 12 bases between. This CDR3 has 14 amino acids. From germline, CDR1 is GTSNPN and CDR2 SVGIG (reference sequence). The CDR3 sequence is CATSGGSGANVLTF. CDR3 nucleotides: TGTGCCACAAGTGGGGGGTCTGGGGCCAACGTCCTGACTTTC.

The chain's CDR3 is CASSMGTEIETQYF. CDR3 nucleotide sequence: TGTGCCAGTAGTATGGGGACAGAGATAGAGACCCAGTACTTC. The chain joins TRBV19 to TRBJ2-5; 7 bases map to TRBD1. CDR1 is LNHDA and CDR2 is SQIVND in the germline V gene (reference sequence). Trimming cost V 3 bases and J 4 bases; bases outside gene matches: 5. This CDR3 is 14 amino acids long.

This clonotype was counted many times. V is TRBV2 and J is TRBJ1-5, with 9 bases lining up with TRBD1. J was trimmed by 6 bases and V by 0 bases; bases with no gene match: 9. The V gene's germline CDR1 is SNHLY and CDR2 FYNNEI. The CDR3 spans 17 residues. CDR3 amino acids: CASSEAWTGVPSQPQHF. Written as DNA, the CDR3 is TGTGCCAGCAGTGAAGCTTGGACAGGGGTTCCAAGTCAGCCCCAGCATTTT.

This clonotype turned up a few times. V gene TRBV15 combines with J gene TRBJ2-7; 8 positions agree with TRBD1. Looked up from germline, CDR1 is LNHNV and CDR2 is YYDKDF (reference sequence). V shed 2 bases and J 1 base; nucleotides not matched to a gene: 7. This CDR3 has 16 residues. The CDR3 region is CATSRRTGTGSYEQYF. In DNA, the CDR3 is TGTGCCACCAGCAGAAGAACCGGGACAGGATCCTACGAGCAGTACTTC.

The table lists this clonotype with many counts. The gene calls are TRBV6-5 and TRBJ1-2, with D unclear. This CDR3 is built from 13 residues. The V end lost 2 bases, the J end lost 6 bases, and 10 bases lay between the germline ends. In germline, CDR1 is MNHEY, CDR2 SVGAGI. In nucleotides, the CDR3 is TGTGCCAGCAGTTACGTTTCAGGAGATGGCTACACCTTC. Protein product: CASSYVSGDGYTF.

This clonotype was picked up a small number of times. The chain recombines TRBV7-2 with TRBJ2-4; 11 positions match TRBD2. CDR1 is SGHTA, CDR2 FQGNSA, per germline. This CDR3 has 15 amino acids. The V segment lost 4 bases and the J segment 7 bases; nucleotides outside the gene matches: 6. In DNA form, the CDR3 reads TGTGCCAGCAGCTCCTCCCCTAGCGGGGGGAACATTCAGTACTTC. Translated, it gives CASSSSPSGGNIQYF.

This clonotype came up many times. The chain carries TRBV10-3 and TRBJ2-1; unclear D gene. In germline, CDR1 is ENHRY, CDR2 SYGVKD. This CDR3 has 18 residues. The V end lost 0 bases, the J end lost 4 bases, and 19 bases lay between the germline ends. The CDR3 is CAISESTLSALTYNEQFF. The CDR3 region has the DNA TGTGCCATCAGTGAGTCGACTCTCTCGGCCCTAACGTACAATGAGCAGTTCTTC.

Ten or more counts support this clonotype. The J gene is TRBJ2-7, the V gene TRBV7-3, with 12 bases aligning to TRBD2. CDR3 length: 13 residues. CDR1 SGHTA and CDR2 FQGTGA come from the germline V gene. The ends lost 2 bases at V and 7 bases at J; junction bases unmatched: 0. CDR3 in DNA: TGTGCCAGCAGCTTACTAGCGGGAGGGGAGCAGTACTTC. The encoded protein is CASSLLAGGEQYF. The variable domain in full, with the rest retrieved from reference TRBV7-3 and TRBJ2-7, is GAGVSQTPSNKVTEKGKYVELRCDPISGHTALYWYRQSLGQGPEFLIYFQGTGAADDSGLPNDRFFAVRPEGSVSTLKIQRTERGDSAVYLCASSLLAGGEQYFGPGTRLTVT.

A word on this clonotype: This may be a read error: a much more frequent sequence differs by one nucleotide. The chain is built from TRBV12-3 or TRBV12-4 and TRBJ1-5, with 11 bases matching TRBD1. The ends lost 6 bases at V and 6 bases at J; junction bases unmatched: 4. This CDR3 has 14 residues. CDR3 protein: CASRDRGPGQPQHF. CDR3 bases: TGTGCCAGCAGGGACAGGGGGCCGGGTCAGCCCCAGCATTTT.